One sample yielded the 28 T cell receptor beta chains listed below, sequenced in a study of blood T cell repertoires in COVID-19. The repertoire was sequenced with immunoSEQ multiplex PCR; TCRdb's copy has only in-frame clones and lacks some. The table shows about 220,000 clones, with roughly 80% occurring only once. Sequencing was performed on peripheral blood. Receptors were obtained from a woman aged 70-85 years with acute or convalescent COVID-19.

This chain joins TRBV30 and TRBJ2-1; D is undetermined. CDR1 and CDR2 from the germline V gene are GTSNPN and SVGIG (reference sequence). The CDR3 sequence is 13 residues long. V was pared by 3 bases and J by 6 bases, with 12 bases between. The DNA for the CDR3 is TGTGCCTGGAGCAGAGACTCGTTCAATGAGCAGTTCTTC. Its protein product is CAWSRDSFNEQFF.

The chain is built from TRBV29-1 and TRBJ2-7, with 8 bases matching TRBD2. The J segment lost 3 bases and the V segment lost 4 bases, leaving 5 bases of the junction unmatched. Germline V lookup: CDR1 SQVTM, CDR2 ANQGSEA. The CDR3 spans 13 residues. CDR3 sequence: CSVGQRGGYEQYF. DNA for the CDR3: TGCAGCGTTGGCCAACGGGGGGGCTACGAGCAGTACTTC.

The CDR3 region has the DNA TGTGCCAGCAGCGCCTGGGACTCGGGCACAGATACGCAGTATTTT. Residues: CASSAWDSGTDTQYF. The chain combines TRBV9 with TRBJ2-3; TRBD2 is a possible D gene (6 bases). Trimming left V 3 bases short and J 1 base short, with 12 bases between. From germline, CDR1 is SGDLS and CDR2 YYNGEE. The CDR3 consists of 15 residues.

The chain combines TRBV3-1 (or the pseudogene TRBV3-2) with TRBJ1-4; weak D call: TRBD1 (5 bases). Trimming took 7 bases from V and 5 from J, leaving 17 bases between them. The germline V gene encodes CDR1 LGHDT and CDR2 YNNKEL (reference sequence). This CDR3 has 15 residues. The CDR3 DNA sequence: TGTGCCAGCACCCGGGGGTGGGGGAAAAATGAAAAACTGTTTTTT. This gives the protein CASTRGWGKNEKLFF.

The chain has TRBV30 and TRBJ1-3, with 8 bases that match TRBD1. Germline assignment: CDR1 GTSNPN and CDR2 SVGIG (reference sequence). The junction had 3 bases not matched to a gene; V was cut back by 4 bases and J by 4 bases. The CDR3 loop spans 13 amino acids. The chain's CDR3 is CAWNGQGGNTIYF. CDR3 sequence (DNA): TGTGCCTGGAACGGACAGGGAGGAAACACCATATATTTT.

The chain carries TRBV9 and TRBJ2-2; D not certain. Trimming removed 1 base from V and 1 base from J, with 5 bases in between. Germline V gives CDR1 SGDLS, CDR2 YYNGEE. This CDR3 has 14 residues. The CDR3 here is CASSVNWNTGELFF. The CDR3 DNA is TGTGCCAGCAGCGTAAACTGGAACACCGGGGAGCTGTTTTTT.

This clone was detected only a few times. The gene calls are TRBV5-1 and TRBJ2-3; the D gene is possibly TRBD2 (7 bases). Germline V lookup: CDR1 SGHRS, CDR2 YFSETQ. Trimming shortened V by 4 bases and J by 8 bases, and 20 bases separated the two germline ends. The CDR3 is 15 amino acids. CDR3 amino acids: CASSPVGGGTATQYF. CDR3 bases: TGCGCCAGCAGCCCGGTGGGGGGGGGCACGGCTACGCAGTATTTT.

The rearrangement links TRBV6-5 to TRBJ2-1, with TRBD2 as a possible D gene (5 bases). V was trimmed by 6 bases and J by 8 bases, leaving 17 bases between them. The CDR3 runs 14 residues. CDR1 is MNHEY and CDR2 is SVGAGI in the germline V gene. The CDR3: CASRRTASGDEQFF. The CDR3 DNA sequence: TGTGCCAGCAGGCGGACTGCCAGTGGGGATGAGCAGTTCTTC.

The CDR3 sequence is CSVEAGLAETQYF. In DNA, the CDR3 is TGCAGCGTTGAAGCTGGACTAGCGGAGACCCAGTACTTC. The chain is built from TRBV29-1 and TRBJ2-5; 9 bases are shared with TRBD2. With V trimmed by 1 base and J by 5 bases, 2 bases remained unmatched. This CDR3 spans 13 amino acids. CDR1 is SQVTM, CDR2 ANQGSEA, per germline.

This clone was seen a few times. The chain employs TRBV20-1 and TRBJ1-6, with 8 positions matching TRBD1. Germline V gene lookup returns CDR1 DFQATT and CDR2 SNEGSKA (reference sequence). V dropped 3 bases and J dropped 11; count of bases not matched to a gene: 12. This CDR3 has 15 residues. CDR3 coding DNA: TGCAGTGCTAGTTCGGGCAGGGGGCGCTTCACACCCCTCCACTTT. Its protein product is CSASSGRGRFTPLHF.

The chain links TRBV2 to TRBJ2-5; a weak D match, TRBD1 (6 bases). V gave up 8 bases and J gave up 4 bases, with 20 bases separating them. The CDR3 has 15 residues. Germline V gene lookup returns CDR1 SNHLY and CDR2 FYNNEI. CDR3 in amino acids: CASAIGTPLGETQYF. The CDR3 DNA follows: TGTGCCAGCGCAATCGGGACACCCCTGGGAGAGACCCAGTACTTC.

The V gene is TRBV6-1, the J gene TRBJ2-3, with TRBD2 as a possible D gene (6 bases). Germline CDR1 is MNHNS and CDR2 is SASEGT. The CDR3 length is 15 residues. V lost 3 bases and J 2 bases, leaving 12 bases between the germline ends. CDR3 coding DNA: TGTGCCAGCAGTGACGGGACTCAATTCACAGATACGCAGTATTTT. It encodes CASSDGTQFTDTQYF.

As to this clone: Given a much more abundant clone one base away, this may be a read error. This chain joins TRBV4-1 and TRBJ1-2; 9 nucleotides agree with TRBD1. This CDR3 spans 17 amino acids. CDR1 is MGHRA and CDR2 is YSYEKL in the germline V gene. The CDR3 nucleotides are TGCGCCCGCAGCCGACCCCGGGACAGGGATTCCCCCGATGGCTACACCTTC. Translation: CARSRPRDRDSPDGYTF.

The J gene is TRBJ1-1, the V gene TRBV3-1 (or the pseudogene TRBV3-2); D unresolved. Trimming cost V 5 bases and J 1 base, with 5 bases left between them. Germline lookup yields CDR1 LGHDT and CDR2 YNNKEL (reference sequence). The CDR3 contains 12 residues. CDR3 bases: TGTGCCAGCAGCTCCGGGAACACTGAAGCTTTCTTT. This codes for CASSSGNTEAFF.

This rearrangement joins TRBV3-1 (or the pseudogene TRBV3-2) to TRBJ1-1; D might be TRBD1 (5 bases). This CDR3 spans 13 amino acids. Trimming left V 5 bases short and J 11 bases short, with 18 bases between. CDR1 LGHDT and CDR2 YNNKEL come from the germline V gene (reference sequence). Here the CDR3 reads CASSSGGSGRAFF. The CDR3 DNA reads as TGTGCCAGCAGCTCCGGGGGATCTGGGAGGGCTTTCTTT.

This clone appeared a single time. This rearrangement joins TRBV2 to TRBJ1-2; no clear D gene. The CDR3 is 12 residues long. V dropped 3 bases and J dropped 3 bases, with 5 bases sitting between them. From germline, CDR1 is SNHLY and CDR2 FYNNEI. The CDR3 sequence is CASSDGHYGYTF. The CDR3 DNA reads as TGTGCCAGCAGTGATGGGCACTATGGCTACACCTTC.

The rearrangement uses TRBV7-8 and TRBJ2-3, with 9 bases lining up with TRBD2. Germline values: CDR1 SGHVS, CDR2 FQNEAQ. CDR3 length: 16 amino acids. V lost 6 bases to trimming and J lost 5 bases; unmatched junction nucleotides: 12. The DNA of the CDR3 is TGTGCCAGCAGAAAAACTCATATTAGCGGGGGAGATACGCAGTATTTT. It yields the protein CASRKTHISGGDTQYF.

The chain recombines TRBV2 with TRBJ2-3; 11 positions agree with TRBD2. V lost 6 bases, J lost 4 bases, and 6 bases stayed unmatched. CDR3 length: 15 amino acids. Germline CDR1 and CDR2: SNHLY and FYNNEI. Written as DNA, the CDR3 is TGTGCCAGCAGCGATAGCGGGGGGGCTTCAGATACGCAGTATTTT. Amino acids: CASSDSGGASDTQYF.

This clone was seen a handful of times. This chain joins TRBV14 and TRBJ1-1; no clear D. Between the trimmed V and J ends, which lost 2 bases and 0 bases, there was a span of 10 bases. This CDR3 has 15 amino acids. Germline CDR1 and CDR2: SGHDN and FVKESK. This chain's CDR3 is CASSQLTVMNTEAFF. The DNA of the CDR3 is TGTGCCAGCAGCCAATTAACTGTCATGAACACTGAAGCTTTCTTT.

This sequence joins TRBV6-2 or TRBV6-3 and TRBJ2-5; 10 positions agree with TRBD2. CDR3 size: 15 residues. Germline V gene lookup returns CDR1 MNHEY and CDR2 SVGEGT. The ends lost 5 bases at V and 7 bases at J; junction bases unmatched: 10. The CDR3 loop is CASSQAGGPVVTQYF. The CDR3, as DNA: TGTGCCAGCAGTCAAGCGGGGGGGCCGGTCGTGACCCAGTACTTC.

The chain couples TRBV7-2 to TRBJ2-1, with D perhaps TRBD1 (6 bases). Looked up from germline, CDR1 is SGHTA and CDR2 is FQGNSA. The CDR3 runs to 17 residues. The V end lost 6 bases, the J end lost 7 bases, and 25 bases lay between the germline ends. CDR3 sequence: CASSLTGTNKGANEQFF. The DNA for the CDR3 is TGTGCCAGCAGTTTGACCGGGACAAACAAGGGAGCAAATGAGCAGTTCTTC. Full variable domain (remainder filled in from reference TRBV7-2 and TRBJ2-1): GAGVSQSPSNKVTEKGKDVELRCDPISGHTALYWYRQSLGQGLEFLIYFQGNSAPDKSGLPSDRFSAERTGGSVSTLTIQRTQQEDSAVYLCASSLTGTNKGANEQFFGPGTRLTVL.

The genes are TRBV5-6 and TRBJ1-3; D not certain. CDR3 length: 15 residues. V lost 1 base to trimming and J lost 0 bases, with 8 bases between them. Germline V CDR1 and CDR2: SGHDT, YYEEEE. The CDR3 sequence is CASSLRGRSGNTIYF. In DNA form, the CDR3 reads TGTGCCAGCAGCTTGCGTGGGCGCTCTGGAAACACCATATATTTT. The full variable domain, completed using reference TRBV5-6 and TRBJ1-3, is DAGVTQSPTHLIKTRGQQVTLRCSPKSGHDTVSWYQQALGQGPQFIFQYYEEEERQRGNFPDRFSGHQFPNYSSELNVNALLLGDSALYLCASSLRGRSGNTIYFGEGSWLTVV.

The rearrangement uses TRBV7-2 and TRBJ2-7; 8 bases match TRBD2. Losses at the gene ends were 5 bases for V and 0 bases for J; bases not matched to a gene: 6. Germline V gives CDR1 SGHTA, CDR2 FQGNSA. CDR3 length: 15 residues. Here the CDR3 reads CASSPWAGGSYEQYF. Here the CDR3 DNA reads TGTGCCAGCAGCCCGTGGGCGGGGGGCTCCTACGAGCAGTACTTC. Based on the CDR3 plus reference TRBV7-2 and TRBJ2-7, the full variable domain is GAGVSQSPSNKVTEKGKDVELRCDPISGHTALYWYRQSLGQGLEFLIYFQGNSAPDKSGLPSDRFSAERTGGSVSTLTIQRTQQEDSAVYLCASSPWAGGSYEQYFGPGTRLTVT.

This chain links TRBV19 with TRBJ1-4, with 8 bases lining up with TRBD1. The V gene end was trimmed by 6 bases and the J gene end by 7 bases; junction bases not matched to a gene: 7. The germline V gene has CDR1 LNHDA and CDR2 SQIVND (reference sequence). The CDR3 length is 14 residues. This CDR3 reads CASSPGTGSEKLFF. DNA of the CDR3: TGTGCCAGTAGCCCCGGGACAGGATCTGAAAAACTGTTTTTT.

Only a few counts were recorded for this clone. The rearrangement links TRBV29-1 to TRBJ1-1; 12 bases are a match to TRBD1. The CDR3 is made up of 14 amino acids. The germline V gene encodes CDR1 SQVTM and CDR2 ANQGSEA. V was clipped by 4 bases and J by 1 base; unmatched bases: 1. CDR3 sequence: CSVVGQGANTEAFF. The DNA of the CDR3 is TGCAGCGTTGTGGGACAGGGGGCGAACACTGAAGCTTTCTTT. The entire variable domain, with the rest obtained from reference TRBV29-1 and TRBJ1-1, is as follows: SAVISQKPSRDICQRGTSLTIQCQVDSQVTMMFWYRQQPGQSLTLIATANQGSEATYESGFVIDKFPISRPNLTFSTLTVSNMSPEDSSIYLCSVVGQGANTEAFFGQGTRLTVV.

The rearrangement joins TRBV13 to TRBJ1-2; no definite D call. V lost 5 bases and J 2 bases, leaving 9 bases between the germline ends. The germline CDR1 and CDR2 sequences are PRHDT and FYEKMQ (reference sequence). This CDR3 comprises 13 residues. The CDR3 coding sequence is TGTGCCAGCAGCCAGAGGCAGAACTATGGCTACACCTTC. Amino acid sequence: CASSQRQNYGYTF.

This chain joins TRBV3-1 (or the pseudogene TRBV3-2) and TRBJ2-2; 7 bases align to TRBD2. The germline V gene has CDR1 LGHDT and CDR2 YNNKEL (reference sequence). With V trimmed by 5 bases and J by 7 bases, 7 bases remained unmatched. The CDR3 loop spans 14 amino acids. CDR3 sequence: CASSGREFGGELFF. The CDR3 DNA reads TGTGCCAGCAGCGGGCGGGAGTTCGGCGGGGAGCTGTTTTTT.

V gene TRBV2 combines with J gene TRBJ2-4; D is perhaps TRBD1 (5 bases). V was cut by 6 bases and J by 0 bases, with 15 bases left in between. This CDR3 has 16 residues. Per the germline V gene, CDR1 is SNHLY and CDR2 is FYNNEI. The CDR3, as DNA: TGTGCCAGCAGAACCGACAGCACTTCAGCCAAAAACATTCAGTACTTC. It is translated as CASRTDSTSAKNIQYF.